The clone carrying this T cell receptor beta chain showed up just once. The V end was cut by 2 bases, the J end by 0 bases, with 5 bases between. Germline-derived CDR1 and CDR2 are MGHDK and SYGVNS. The CDR3 length is 14 residues. These data belong to a study of shared clonotypes between healthy human individuals. Method: immunoSEQ multiplex PCR; TCRdb's copy keeps in-frame clones and lacks some. Here the sample spans about 1.5 million clones, 95% to 99% being singletons. The chain uses TRBV25-1 and TRBJ2-1; no firm D call. The TCR comes from a man aged 25-40 years in good health. Sequencing was performed on naive CD4+ T cells sorted from blood. Described subset: CD45RA+ positively selected. The CDR3 reads CASSEELSYNEQFF. DNA for the CDR3: TGTGCCAGCAGTGAAGAACTCTCCTACAATGAGCAGTTCTTC.